The 13 T cell receptor beta chains presented below share a single source sample, sequenced in a study of shared clonotypes between healthy human individuals. Assay used: immunoSEQ multiplex PCR; TCRdb lists only in-frame clones, some missing. The sample holds almost 750,000 clones, 72% seen once. Material: memory CD4+ T cells sorted from blood. The subset denotes: CD45RA-negative fraction. These receptors all stem from a woman younger than 45 in good health.

The V call is TRBV29-1, the J call TRBJ2-3, with TRBD2 matching over 7 bases. Unmatched junction bases numbered 14, after V lost 6 bases and J lost 8 bases. Germline CDR1 is SQVTM and CDR2 is ANQGSEA. The CDR3 sequence is 14 residues long. CDR3 in DNA: TGCAGCGTGTTGACTAGCCGTCTAAGGGTTACGCAGTATTTT. Its translation: CSVLTSRLRVTQYF.

The chain employs TRBV6-6 and TRBJ1-5, with D tentatively TRBD1 (5 bases). Germline lookup yields CDR1 MNHNY and CDR2 SVGAGI (reference sequence). V was trimmed by 7 bases and J by 2 bases, leaving 15 bases between them. CDR3 length: 15 residues. Here the CDR3 reads CASTMGGVGNQPQHF. The CDR3 bases are TGTGCCAGCACCATGGGGGGGGTAGGCAATCAGCCCCAGCATTTT.

The V and J genes are TRBV20-1 and TRBJ2-3; no clear D gene. Germline values: CDR1 DFQATT, CDR2 SNEGSKA (reference sequence). The germline V and J ends were trimmed by 6 bases and 4 bases, with 8 bases remaining between them. This CDR3 contains 11 residues. The CDR3 DNA reads as TGCAGTGCCTATATGTCAGATACGCAGTATTTT. Amino acids: CSAYMSDTQYF.

The chain carries TRBV4-1 and TRBJ2-7; the match to TRBD2 covers 8 bases. CDR3 length equals 15 residues. Germline assignment: CDR1 MGHRA and CDR2 YSYEKL. Unmatched junction bases numbered 11, after V lost 4 bases and J lost 6 bases. The CDR3 region is CASSPAAGETGEQYF. For the CDR3, the DNA is TGCGCCAGCAGCCCCGCAGCGGGAGAAACCGGCGAGCAGTACTTC.

This chain links TRBV28 with TRBJ1-2, with TRBD1 matching over 7 bases. CDR1 is MDHEN, CDR2 SYDVKM, per germline. The CDR3 extends over 11 amino acids. Germline trimming cut 11 bases from V and 3 bases from J; bases unmatched to any gene: 3. CDR3 amino acids: CAGGQDYGYTF. In nucleotides, the CDR3 is TGTGCCGGAGGACAGGACTATGGCTACACCTTC.

This clone was detected a few times. J is TRBJ1-3 and V is TRBV18, with TRBD1 as a possible D gene (6 bases). The V and J ends lost 5 bases and 4 bases respectively, with 12 bases between them. CDR3 length: 14 amino acids. Germline V CDR1 and CDR2: KGHSH, LQKENI. CDR3 in amino acids: CASSGTNAGNTIYF. The DNA of the CDR3 is TGTGCCAGCTCAGGGACAAATGCCGGAAACACCATATATTTT.

This sequence joins TRBV28 and TRBJ1-2; TRBD1 aligns across 9 bases. After removal of 5 bases from V and 5 bases from J, the junction contained 6 bases not matched to a gene. This CDR3 has 14 amino acids. The V gene's germline CDR1 is MDHEN and CDR2 SYDVKM. The CDR3 protein is CASSTGGGVYGYTF. The CDR3, as DNA: TGTGCCAGCAGTACAGGGGGCGGTGTGTATGGCTACACCTTC.

The chain carries TRBV14 and TRBJ2-5, with D possibly called TRBD1 or TRBD2 (6 bases each). This CDR3 is 18 amino acids long. Germline CDR1 reads SGHDN; CDR2 reads FVKESK. Trimming took 4 bases from V and 2 from J, leaving 23 bases between them. DNA of the CDR3: TGTGCCAGCAGCCCGCCTACTGGACAGAGGGGACTGCAAGAGACCCAGTACTTC. This encodes CASSPPTGQRGLQETQYF.

Worth noting for this clone: This may arise from a read error, as a much more abundant clone is one base away. Other DNA sequences in this specimen translate into the identical CDR3. The chain is built from TRBV11-2 and TRBJ2-1; no clear D gene. The CDR3 spans 14 residues. Trimming stripped 0 bases from V and 0 bases from J, with 3 bases between. CDR1 is SGHAT and CDR2 is FQNNGV in the germline V gene. Written as DNA, the CDR3 is TGTGCCAGCAGCTTAGATGGCTCCTACAATGAGCAGTTCTTC. This translates into CASSLDGSYNEQFF.

V is TRBV10-3 and J is TRBJ2-5; the D gene is possibly TRBD2 (5 bases). V was shortened by 2 bases and J by 3 bases, with 7 bases between the two germline ends. The CDR3 length is 13 residues. Germline values: CDR1 ENHRY, CDR2 SYGVKD. CDR3 DNA: TGTGCCATCAGTGAGGGAGGAGAAGAGACCCAGTACTTC. It yields the protein CAISEGGEETQYF.

This sequence joins TRBV11-2 and TRBJ1-1, with unresolved D. The V gene's germline CDR1 is SGHAT and CDR2 FQNNGV. V shed 4 bases and J shed 7 bases, with 7 bases lying between them. The CDR3 runs to 11 residues. The CDR3 reads CASSWESEAFF. Here the CDR3 DNA reads TGTGCCAGCAGCTGGGAGAGTGAAGCTTTCTTT.

The genes are TRBV27 and TRBJ1-1; D gene ambiguous. CDR3 size: 15 residues. The germline V and J ends were trimmed by 4 bases and 1 base, with 13 bases remaining between them. CDR1 and CDR2 from the germline V gene are MNHEY and SMNVEV (reference sequence). The CDR3 region is CASSSTLWGNTEAFF. For the CDR3, the DNA is TGTGCCAGCAGTTCGACCCTCTGGGGGAACACTGAAGCTTTCTTT.

The V gene is TRBV7-2, the J gene TRBJ2-7; 9 positions agree with TRBD1. The CDR3 is 16 residues long. V was pared by 1 base and J by 1 base, with 5 bases of the junction left unmatched. Germline CDR1 is SGHTA and CDR2 is FQGNSA. The CDR3 spells CASSLGGTGRSYEQYF. CDR3 sequence (DNA): TGTGCCAGCAGCTTAGGGGGGACAGGGAGATCCTACGAGCAGTACTTC.